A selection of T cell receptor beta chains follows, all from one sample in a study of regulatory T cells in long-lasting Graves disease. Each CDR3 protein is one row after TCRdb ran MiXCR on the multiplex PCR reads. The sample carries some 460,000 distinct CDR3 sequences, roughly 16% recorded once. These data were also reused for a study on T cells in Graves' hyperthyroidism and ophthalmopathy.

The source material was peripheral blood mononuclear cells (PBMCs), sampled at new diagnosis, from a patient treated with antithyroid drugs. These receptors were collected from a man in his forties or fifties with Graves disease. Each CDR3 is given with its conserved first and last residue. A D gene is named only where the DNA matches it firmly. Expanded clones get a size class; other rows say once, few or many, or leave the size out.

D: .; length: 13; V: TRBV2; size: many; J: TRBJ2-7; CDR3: CASRADSTYEQYF
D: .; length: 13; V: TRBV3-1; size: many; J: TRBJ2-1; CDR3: CASSQEMANRQFF
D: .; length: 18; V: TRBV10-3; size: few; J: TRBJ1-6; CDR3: CAISDPGGPSSYNSPLHF
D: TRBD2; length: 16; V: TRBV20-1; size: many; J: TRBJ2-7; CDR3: CSTRDQTSGRSYEQYF
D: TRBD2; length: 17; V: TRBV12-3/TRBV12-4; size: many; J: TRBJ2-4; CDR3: CASSLTLAGGAKNIQYF
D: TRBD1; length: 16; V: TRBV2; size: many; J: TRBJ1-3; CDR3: CASSFRQGFSGNTIYF
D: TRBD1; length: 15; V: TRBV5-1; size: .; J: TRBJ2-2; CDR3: CASRTGTGDTGELFF
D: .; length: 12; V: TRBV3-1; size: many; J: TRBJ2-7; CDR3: CASSQNFYEQYF
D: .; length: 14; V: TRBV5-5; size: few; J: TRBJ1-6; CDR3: CASSLEGENSPLHF
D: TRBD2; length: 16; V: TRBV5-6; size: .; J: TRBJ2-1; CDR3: CASSKGTSGRWNEQFF
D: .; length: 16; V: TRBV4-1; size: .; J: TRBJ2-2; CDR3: CASSQVTGLGTGELFF
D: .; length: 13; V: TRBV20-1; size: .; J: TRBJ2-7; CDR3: CSVPSSARYEQYF
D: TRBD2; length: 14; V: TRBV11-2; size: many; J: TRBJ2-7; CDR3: CASSFGTSGYEQYF
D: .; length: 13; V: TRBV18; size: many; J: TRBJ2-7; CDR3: CASSPGSEIGQYF
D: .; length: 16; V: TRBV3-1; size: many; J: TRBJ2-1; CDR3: CASSRSYPARSNEQFF
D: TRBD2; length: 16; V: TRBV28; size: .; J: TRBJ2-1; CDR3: CATVTSGRAYYNEQFF
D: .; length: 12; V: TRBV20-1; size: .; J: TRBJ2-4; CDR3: CSARGGPDIQYF
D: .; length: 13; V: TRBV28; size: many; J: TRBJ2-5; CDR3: CASSLIHQETQYF
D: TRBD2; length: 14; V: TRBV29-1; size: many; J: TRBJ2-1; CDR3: CSDSTSGRPAEQFF
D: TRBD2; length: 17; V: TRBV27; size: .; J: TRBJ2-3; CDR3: CASSLSGTRVGTDTQYF
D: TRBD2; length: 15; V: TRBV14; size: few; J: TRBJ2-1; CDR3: CASSQGLAGSSEQFF
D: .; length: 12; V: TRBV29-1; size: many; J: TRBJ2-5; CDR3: CSVRGYQETQYF
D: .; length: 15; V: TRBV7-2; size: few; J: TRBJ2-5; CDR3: CASSSRRTGEETQYF
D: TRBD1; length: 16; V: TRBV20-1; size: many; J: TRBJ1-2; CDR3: CSARDVQGAGKNGYTF
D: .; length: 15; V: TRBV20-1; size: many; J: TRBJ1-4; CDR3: CSARDSGRLNEKLFF
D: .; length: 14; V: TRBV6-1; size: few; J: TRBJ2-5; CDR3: CASSHGRQLETQYF
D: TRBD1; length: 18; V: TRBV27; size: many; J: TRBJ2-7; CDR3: CASSLRAGTGGISYEQYF
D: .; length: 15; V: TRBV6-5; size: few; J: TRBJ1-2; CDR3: CASSYGGAGNYGYTF
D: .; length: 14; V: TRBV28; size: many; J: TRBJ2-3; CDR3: CATEDSPVTDTQYF
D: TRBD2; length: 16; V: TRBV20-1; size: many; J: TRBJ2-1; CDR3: CSARRDPAGESNEQFF
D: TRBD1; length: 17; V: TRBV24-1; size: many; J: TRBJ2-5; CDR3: CATSALLRDRVAKTQYF
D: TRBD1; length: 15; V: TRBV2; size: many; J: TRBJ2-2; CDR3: CASRVPTGIPGELFF
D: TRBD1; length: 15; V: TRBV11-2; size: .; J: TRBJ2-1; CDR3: CASSLGQGARNEQLF
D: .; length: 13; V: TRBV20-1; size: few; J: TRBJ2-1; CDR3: CSAEQGLYNEQFF
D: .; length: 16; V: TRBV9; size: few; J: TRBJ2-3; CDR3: CASSVRRRAGTDTQYF
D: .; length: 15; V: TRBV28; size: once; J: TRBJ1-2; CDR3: CASSSPGRNSYGYTF
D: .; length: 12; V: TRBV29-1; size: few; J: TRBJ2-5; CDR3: CSVSRNQETQYF
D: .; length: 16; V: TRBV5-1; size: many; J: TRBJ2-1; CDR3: CASSGGTLNLMGEQFF
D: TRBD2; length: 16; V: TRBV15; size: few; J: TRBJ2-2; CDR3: CATSRDLRESAGELFF
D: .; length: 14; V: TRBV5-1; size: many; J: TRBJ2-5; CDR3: CASSWRGDQETQYF
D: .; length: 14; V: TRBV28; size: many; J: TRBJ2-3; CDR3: CASSFQASTDTQYF
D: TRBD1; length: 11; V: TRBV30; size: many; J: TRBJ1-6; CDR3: CAWRDRGPLHF
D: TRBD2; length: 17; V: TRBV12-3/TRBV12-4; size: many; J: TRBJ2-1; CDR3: CASTSARASGSDNEQFF
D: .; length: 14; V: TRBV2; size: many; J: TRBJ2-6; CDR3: CASMGQEGANVLTF
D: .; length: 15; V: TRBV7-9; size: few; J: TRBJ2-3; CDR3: CASSSPGSGTDTQYF
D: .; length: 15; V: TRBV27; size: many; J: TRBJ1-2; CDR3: CASSSPPVSIFGYTF
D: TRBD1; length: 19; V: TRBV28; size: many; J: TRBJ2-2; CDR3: CASSLVGRGRPSNTGELFF
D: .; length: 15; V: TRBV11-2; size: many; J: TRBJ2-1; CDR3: CASRRPFGALNEQFF